The 9 T cell receptor beta chains below come from one sample, sequenced in a study of CD8 T cells in ankylosing spondylitis. Each CDR3 protein is one row after TCRdb ran MiXCR on the 5' RACE reads. Here the sample spans approximately 39,000 distinct CDR3 sequences, about 10% being singletons. The material sequenced was synovial fluid, either unsorted or a sorted T cell fraction (not recorded which). These receptor sequences come from a male donor with ankylosing spondylitis.

This clonotype has more than one count but fewer than ten. The genes are TRBV11-2 and TRBJ1-3, with D unresolved. This CDR3 is 15 amino acids long. V was pared by 5 bases and J by 4 bases, with 15 bases between. Germline CDR1 is SGHAT and CDR2 is FQNNGV. CDR3 nucleotides: TGTGCCAGCAGCCCCGCCCCGGGTGCAGGAAACACCATATATTTT. This translates into CASSPAPGAGNTIYF.

This clonotype was detected ten times or more. The chain is built from TRBV10-2 and TRBJ1-5, with D possibly matching TRBD1 (5 bases). The germline CDR1 and CDR2 sequences are WSHSY and SAAADI. V was pared by 0 bases and J by 7 bases, with 10 bases between. This CDR3 is built from 14 residues. The CDR3 here is CASSESGVGQPQHF. Written as DNA, the CDR3 is TGCGCCAGCAGTGAGTCGGGGGTAGGGCAGCCCCAGCATTTT.

This clonotype was seen at least ten times. This chain joins TRBV7-9 and TRBJ2-7; no clear D. This CDR3 has 14 amino acids. Trimming removed 5 bases at V and 3 bases at J, with 14 bases between. Germline values: CDR1 SEHNR, CDR2 FQNEAQ (reference sequence). The CDR3 coding sequence is TGTGCCAGCAGCCTAGTAGGGCTGAACTACGAGCAGTACTTC. It encodes CASSLVGLNYEQYF.

The genes are TRBV11-3 and TRBJ2-5; perhaps TRBD2 as D (6 bases). V dropped 2 bases and J dropped 3 bases, with 22 bases sitting between them. This CDR3 region has 18 residues. Germline V gene data show CDR1 as SGHNT and CDR2 as YENEEA. CDR3: CASSLRLFGRIIKETQYF. The DNA for the CDR3 is TGTGCCAGCAGCTTAAGGCTGTTTGGGAGGATTATTAAAGAGACCCAGTACTTC.

This clonotype was counted many times. The rearrangement links TRBV6-5 to TRBJ2-1, with D maybe TRBD2 (5 bases). V gave up 1 base and J gave up 5 bases, with 6 bases separating them. CDR1 is MNHEY and CDR2 is SVGAGI in the germline V gene. This CDR3 comprises 13 residues. CDR3 sequence reads: CASSYFGNNEQFF. CDR3 DNA sequence: TGTGCCAGCAGTTACTTCGGGAACAATGAGCAGTTCTTC.

V is TRBV6-6 and J is TRBJ1-3; a possible D gene is TRBD1 (6 bases). CDR1 is MNHNY and CDR2 is SVGAGI in the germline V gene (reference sequence). Deletions cut 5 bases from V and 8 bases from J, with 13 bases between. The CDR3 is 13 residues long. The CDR3 coding sequence is TGTGCCAGCAGTCCAATGGACAGCCACACCATATATTTT. Its protein is CASSPMDSHTIYF.

The chain couples TRBV7-9 to TRBJ2-7; D gene uncertain. Deletions cut 7 bases from V and 7 bases from J, with 20 bases between. The CDR3 contains 14 residues. The germline V gene encodes CDR1 SEHNR and CDR2 FQNEAQ (reference sequence). The DNA of the CDR3 is TGTGCCAGCATCGGGCTAAGGTCGCCTACGGAGCAGTACTTC. It encodes CASIGLRSPTEQYF.

V usage is TRBV2 and J usage is TRBJ2-2, with 7 bases aligning to TRBD2. V was clipped by 4 bases and J by 2 bases; unmatched bases: 4. The CDR3 sequence is 15 residues long. Germline V gene lookup returns CDR1 SNHLY and CDR2 FYNNEI. CDR3 region: CASSALAANTGELFF. In DNA, the CDR3 is TGTGCCAGCAGTGCTCTAGCGGCAAACACCGGGGAGCTGTTTTTT. The whole variable domain, remainder taken from reference TRBV2 and TRBJ2-2, is EPEVTQTPSHQVTQMGQEVILRCVPISNHLYFYWYRQILGQKVEFLVSFYNNEISEKSEIFDDQFSVERPDGSNFTLKIRSTKLEDSAMYFCASSALAANTGELFFGEGSRLTVL.

This clonotype is medium-sized (0.01 to 0.1%) within its sample. The rearrangement joins TRBV27 to TRBJ2-2; D not resolved. V was trimmed by 8 bases and J by 2 bases, leaving 15 bases between them. The CDR3 spans 15 residues. The germline gives CDR1 MNHEY, CDR2 SMNVEV (reference sequence). The CDR3 region has the DNA TGTGCCAGCCAGCCCCTTTTTGGCAACACCGGGGAGCTGTTTTTT. It yields the protein CASQPLFGNTGELFF.